Here is one TCR beta chain with its context. This CDR3 comprises 16 residues. Germline CDR1 SGHVS, CDR2 FNYEAQ. With 8 bases removed from V and 2 bases from J, the gap between germline ends came to 21 bases. Here immunoSEQ multiplex PCR was the method, and the copy in TCRdb shows in-frame clones only, minus some. Of 1.5 million to 2.5 million clones listed, just under 95% are singletons. This entry is derived from a study of shared clonotypes between healthy human individuals. It was CD45RO-negative cells, positively selected for CCR7, that made up naive CD8 cells, with terminally differentiated effector memory CD45RA+ cells excluded.

Sample: naive CD8+ T cells sorted from blood. The V gene is TRBV7-6, the J gene TRBJ2-5, with TRBD1 as a possible D gene (6 bases). This TCR came from a man younger than 35 in good health. In DNA form, the CDR3 reads TGTGCCAGCTCCCCGACCCACCGGGACACTCAAGAGACCCAGTACTTC. Translation gives CASSPTHRDTQETQYF.